These T cell receptor beta chains were read from a single sample in a study of control samples from healthy donors and cancer patients. This table comes from immunoSEQ multiplex PCR, and its TCRdb copy is limited to in-frame clones, with some not included. The repertoire holds just over 150,000 clones, with around 96% as singletons. Material: blood. These receptors all come from a woman aged 40-49 years in good health. Each CDR3 is given without its conserved first and last residue. The order of the fields is V gene, J gene, D gene, CDR3 protein. The D gene is left open where the match is weak.

v_call: TRBV7-8; j_call: TRBJ1-5; d_call: NA; cdr3_aa: ASSRTGFGNQPQH
v_call: TRBV19; j_call: TRBJ1-1; d_call: NA; cdr3_aa: ASGRNTEAF
v_call: TRBV2; j_call: TRBJ1-1; d_call: NA; cdr3_aa: ASSESPTEAF
v_call: TRBV7-2; j_call: TRBJ2-7; d_call: TRBD2; cdr3_aa: ASSSTSGKPLEQY
v_call: TRBV27; j_call: TRBJ1-2; d_call: NA; cdr3_aa: ASMPVPANYGYT
v_call: TRBV5-1; j_call: TRBJ2-7; d_call: TRBD1; cdr3_aa: ASSPRTGVRGQGQY
v_call: TRBV7-9; j_call: TRBJ1-2; d_call: NA; cdr3_aa: ASSLASRGNGYT
v_call: TRBV7-2; j_call: TRBJ1-1; d_call: NA; cdr3_aa: ASSVTGNSRFTEAF
v_call: TRBV5-5; j_call: TRBJ1-2; d_call: NA; cdr3_aa: ASSPTGGANYGYT
v_call: TRBV7-2; j_call: TRBJ1-2; d_call: NA; cdr3_aa: ASSSSNLNYGYT
v_call: TRBV11-3; j_call: TRBJ2-1; d_call: NA; cdr3_aa: ASSSRDRGNEQF
v_call: TRBV6-5; j_call: TRBJ2-1; d_call: TRBD2; cdr3_aa: ASSCLAGECHEQF
v_call: TRBV5-1; j_call: TRBJ2-2; d_call: TRBD1; cdr3_aa: ASSNNYRGGTGELF
v_call: TRBV7-8; j_call: TRBJ1-2; d_call: NA; cdr3_aa: ASSQGPYGYT
v_call: TRBV10-3; j_call: TRBJ1-1; d_call: NA; cdr3_aa: AISDRGASTEAF
v_call: TRBV19; j_call: TRBJ1-5; d_call: NA; cdr3_aa: ASSIVPGIKPQH
v_call: TRBV4-1; j_call: TRBJ2-7; d_call: TRBD1; cdr3_aa: ASSQEQGALFSEQY
v_call: TRBV6-2/TRBV6-3; j_call: TRBJ2-1; d_call: TRBD2; cdr3_aa: ASSVPNTGGYEQF
v_call: TRBV11-1; j_call: TRBJ1-1; d_call: NA; cdr3_aa: ASSLGYGLNTEAF
v_call: TRBV18; j_call: TRBJ1-1; d_call: TRBD1; cdr3_aa: ASSLMIEGTGLNTEAF
v_call: TRBV14; j_call: TRBJ2-7; d_call: NA; cdr3_aa: ASSRDKRAKF
v_call: TRBV7-8; j_call: TRBJ2-7; d_call: NA; cdr3_aa: ASSWPGYLEQY
v_call: TRBV4-1; j_call: TRBJ1-1; d_call: NA; cdr3_aa: ASSQEWTVNTEAF
v_call: TRBV7-3; j_call: TRBJ2-7; d_call: NA; cdr3_aa: ASSQGGDYEQY
v_call: TRBV7-2; j_call: TRBJ1-1; d_call: NA; cdr3_aa: ASSTQAHNTEAF
v_call: TRBV28; j_call: TRBJ2-5; d_call: TRBD1; cdr3_aa: ASRQGGQETQY
v_call: TRBV7-2; j_call: TRBJ1-6; d_call: NA; cdr3_aa: ASSLGSTNSPLH
v_call: TRBV6-5; j_call: TRBJ2-7; d_call: TRBD2; cdr3_aa: ASEWSGSYEQY
v_call: TRBV18; j_call: TRBJ2-5; d_call: NA; cdr3_aa: ASSSPGGLQETQY
v_call: TRBV7-2; j_call: TRBJ1-3; d_call: NA; cdr3_aa: ASSPSPGPGNTIY
v_call: TRBV20-1; j_call: TRBJ2-5; d_call: NA; cdr3_aa: SARRETQY
v_call: TRBV6-2/TRBV6-3; j_call: TRBJ2-1; d_call: TRBD1; cdr3_aa: ASSPPHRGFNEQF
v_call: TRBV5-1; j_call: TRBJ2-5; d_call: NA; cdr3_aa: ASSPTPRETQY
v_call: TRBV29-1; j_call: TRBJ2-1; d_call: NA; cdr3_aa: SVSRNEQF
v_call: TRBV4-3; j_call: TRBJ2-1; d_call: NA; cdr3_aa: ASSQVGPNNEQF
v_call: TRBV12-3/TRBV12-4; j_call: TRBJ2-5; d_call: NA; cdr3_aa: ASSFAETQY
v_call: TRBV18; j_call: TRBJ2-3; d_call: TRBD1; cdr3_aa: ASSRETGPTDTQY
v_call: TRBV27; j_call: TRBJ1-6; d_call: TRBD1; cdr3_aa: ASSRGLGLSNSPLH
v_call: TRBV7-2; j_call: TRBJ1-2; d_call: NA; cdr3_aa: ARSGLEGYT
v_call: TRBV5-6; j_call: TRBJ1-2; d_call: NA; cdr3_aa: ASSLASYGYT
v_call: TRBV10-3; j_call: TRBJ1-1; d_call: NA; cdr3_aa: AISDRSAGEAF
v_call: TRBV4-1; j_call: TRBJ1-2; d_call: NA; cdr3_aa: ASSQDSRGNNYGYT
v_call: TRBV6-5; j_call: TRBJ1-2; d_call: TRBD1; cdr3_aa: ASSRQGAGYT
v_call: TRBV12-3/TRBV12-4; j_call: TRBJ2-5; d_call: NA; cdr3_aa: ASKRSTLKTQY
v_call: TRBV5-1; j_call: TRBJ2-3; d_call: TRBD2; cdr3_aa: ASSLAGGEPDTQY
v_call: TRBV3-1/TRBV3-2; j_call: TRBJ1-1; d_call: NA; cdr3_aa: ASSQDPGLGAF
v_call: TRBV7-2; j_call: TRBJ2-5; d_call: NA; cdr3_aa: ASSLVSQSRGETQY
v_call: TRBV2; j_call: TRBJ1-1; d_call: NA; cdr3_aa: ASNERAGWTEAF
v_call: TRBV6-2/TRBV6-3; j_call: TRBJ1-2; d_call: NA; cdr3_aa: ASSRDGTNYGYT
v_call: TRBV2; j_call: TRBJ1-5; d_call: NA; cdr3_aa: ASSVGQPQH
v_call: TRBV27; j_call: TRBJ1-2; d_call: TRBD1; cdr3_aa: ASSSLSDRENYGYT
v_call: TRBV6-2/TRBV6-3; j_call: TRBJ2-5; d_call: TRBD2; cdr3_aa: ASSASGGIQETQY
v_call: TRBV19; j_call: TRBJ1-5; d_call: NA; cdr3_aa: ASSIDQGLSQPQH
v_call: TRBV2; j_call: TRBJ1-3; d_call: NA; cdr3_aa: ASTDGPGNTIY
v_call: TRBV7-6; j_call: TRBJ1-1; d_call: TRBD1; cdr3_aa: ASSLDRGEAF